This passage covers 29 T cell receptor beta chains from one sample sequenced in a study of OX40 agonist ivuxolimab in advanced cancers. Profiled with immunoSEQ multiplex PCR; TCRdb holds only in-frame clones, not every one. The data hold tens of thousands of clones, with 87% observed a single time. This sample comprised CD4+ or CD8+ T cells sorted from blood, obtained in a trial of the OX40 agonist ivuxolimab. The receptors derive from an adult with an advanced solid tumor such as melanoma, head and neck, liver or kidney cancer.

This clone has only a few counts. V is TRBV2 and J is TRBJ2-7; D is undetermined. CDR3 length equals 11 residues. Germline V gene lookup returns CDR1 SNHLY and CDR2 FYNNEI. Trimming shortened V by 7 bases and J by 9 bases, and 13 bases separated the two germline ends. CDR3 residues: CASTLQPRQYF. In DNA, the CDR3 is TGTGCCAGCACCTTACAGCCGCGGCAGTACTTC.

The V gene is TRBV5-1, the J gene TRBJ1-1; 7 nucleotides line up with TRBD1. Germline V gene sequence: CDR1 SGHRS, CDR2 YFSETQ. The J segment lost 5 bases and the V segment lost 1 base, leaving 5 bases of the junction unmatched. The CDR3 is 14 amino acids. CDR3 region: CASSLRGQNTEAFF. The DNA of the CDR3 is TGCGCCAGCAGCTTGAGGGGGCAAAATACTGAAGCTTTCTTT.

The genes are TRBV5-1 and TRBJ2-1; TRBD2 aligns across 7 bases. There are 17 residues in the CDR3. Trimming cost V 4 bases and J 0 bases; bases outside gene matches: 10. Germline V gene data show CDR1 as SGHRS and CDR2 as YFSETQ. The CDR3 coding sequence is TGCGCCAGCAGCCTAACACGCCGGACTAGCTCCTACAATGAGCAGTTCTTC. It yields the protein CASSLTRRTSSYNEQFF.

This rearrangement joins TRBV27 to TRBJ2-1; 10 bases align to TRBD1. The CDR3 spans 15 residues. Germline V gene lookup returns CDR1 MNHEY and CDR2 SMNVEV (reference sequence). V dropped 5 bases and J dropped 3; count of bases not matched to a gene: 4. The DNA for the CDR3 is TGTGCCAGCAGTCCTGGACAGGGGGGCTACAATGAGCAGTTCTTC. This sequence encodes CASSPGQGGYNEQFF.

CDR3 nucleotides: TGTGCCAGCAGTTACTCGAACACCGGGGAGCTGTTTTTT. It translates to CASSYSNTGELFF. The rearrangement joins TRBV6-5 to TRBJ2-2; D unclear. CDR1 and CDR2 (germline): MNHEY, SVGAGI. V was shortened by 0 bases and J by 1 base, with 0 bases between the two germline ends. The CDR3 totals 13 residues.

This clone was seen only a few times. CDR3: CASSPTGPGELFF. The CDR3 nucleotides are TGTGCCAGCAGCCCGACAGGGCCCGGGGAGCTGTTTTTT. The genes are TRBV7-9 and TRBJ2-2, with 7 bases matching TRBD1. V lost 5 bases, J lost 6 bases, and 3 bases stayed unmatched. Per germline, CDR1 SEHNR and CDR2 FQNEAQ (reference sequence). The CDR3 is 13 residues long.

This chain uses TRBV18 with TRBJ2-3, with TRBD2 identical over 7 bases. CDR1 is KGHSH, CDR2 LQKENI, per germline. Trimming at V came to 5 bases and at J to 2 bases, leaving 10 bases not matched to a gene. The CDR3 loop spans 16 amino acids. Here the CDR3 DNA reads TGTGCCAGCTCAATTCCGCGGGGGACCTACACAGATACGCAGTATTTT. This encodes CASSIPRGTYTDTQYF.

The gene calls are TRBV7-8 and TRBJ2-1; D is possibly TRBD1 (5 bases). This CDR3 spans 13 amino acids. With 5 bases removed from V and 6 bases from J, the gap between germline ends came to 11 bases. The germline V gene encodes CDR1 SGHVS and CDR2 FQNEAQ. CDR3 DNA sequence: TGTGCCAGCAGCCAAATTGACAGCAATGAGCAGTTCTTC. Translation gives CASSQIDSNEQFF.

The chain employs TRBV2 and TRBJ1-1; tentative D call: TRBD1 (6 bases). Trimming took off 4 bases at V and 1 base at J, with 13 bases between the two ends. The germline CDR1 and CDR2 sequences are SNHLY and FYNNEI. This CDR3 has 15 residues. In DNA, the CDR3 is TGTGCCAGCAGTGTTCTGGGACAAACGAACACTGAAGCTTTCTTT. The encoded protein is CASSVLGQTNTEAFF.

CDR3 in DNA: TGTGCCAGCAGCCAATCGATCTTAGGGACGCTCTCCTACGAGCAGTACTTC. Translated: CASSQSILGTLSYEQYF. The chain links TRBV16 to TRBJ2-5; D is perhaps TRBD1 or TRBD2 (5 bases each). The J call may be faulty, since TRBJ2-7 better matches the DNA end. CDR3 size: 17 residues. The germline CDR1 and CDR2 sequences are KGHSY and FQNENV.

The rearrangement links TRBV21-1 to TRBJ1-4; whether TRBD1, the table's D call, matches the DNA was not checked. TRBV21-1 is labeled a pseudogene. This CDR3 contains 14 residues. CDR3 sequence reads: CASSLQVFNEKLFF. CDR3 coding DNA: TGTGCCAGCAGCCTACAGGTCTTTAATGAAAAACTGTTTTTT.

This rearrangement joins TRBV15 to TRBJ1-3, with D perhaps matching TRBD1 (5 bases). This CDR3 region has 13 residues. Germline CDR1 LNHNV, CDR2 YYDKDF (reference sequence). V was cut by 0 bases and J by 11 bases, with 11 bases left in between. DNA for the CDR3: TGTGCCACCAGCAGAGATTCGGGACGAGCCATATATTTT. This codes for CATSRDSGRAIYF.

The CDR3 bases are TGTGCCAGTAGTATCGACCCGGTTAGGACCCAGTACTTC. Protein product: CASSIDPVRTQYF. V and J are TRBV19 and TRBJ2-5; D gene uncertain. This CDR3 has 13 residues. Germline CDR1 reads LNHDA; CDR2 reads SQIVND (reference sequence). The V and J ends lost 3 bases and 7 bases respectively, with 12 bases between them.

The rearrangement links TRBV7-9 to TRBJ2-4, with 12 bases fitting TRBD1. The V and J ends lost 1 base and 7 bases, in that order; junction bases with no gene match: 2. The CDR3 consists of 15 residues. From germline, CDR1 is SEHNR and CDR2 FQNEAQ (reference sequence). DNA for the CDR3: TGTGCCAGCAGCTTAGGCGGGACAGGGGGCAACATTCAGTACTTC. Residues: CASSLGGTGGNIQYF.

This clone is a singleton in its sample. The CDR3 here is CASSPTRDRPYSNQPQHF. In DNA form, the CDR3 reads TGTGCCAGCAGCCCTACCCGCGACAGGCCTTATAGCAATCAGCCCCAGCATTTT. The chain is built from TRBV5-5 and TRBJ1-5, with D tentatively TRBD1 (6 bases). V lost 4 bases and J lost 0, with 20 bases in between. Germline values: CDR1 SGHKS, CDR2 YYEKEE (reference sequence). CDR3 length: 18 residues.

The chain carries TRBV6-5 and TRBJ1-6; no definite D call. CDR1 MNHEY and CDR2 SVGAGI come from the germline V gene. V lost 0 bases and J lost 0, with 6 bases in between. The CDR3 is 16 residues long. The chain's CDR3 is CASSYSLSSYNSPLHF. The CDR3 DNA is TGTGCCAGCAGTTACTCTCTGAGCTCCTATAATTCACCCCTCCACTTT.

This sequence joins TRBV6-1 and TRBJ2-2, with 12 bases aligning to TRBD1. V dropped 3 bases and J dropped 4; count of bases not matched to a gene: 3. The length of the CDR3 is 16 residues. Germline lookup yields CDR1 MNHNS and CDR2 SASEGT. The DNA of the CDR3 is TGTGCCAGCAGTGATCCGGGACAGGGGGCCACCGGGGAGCTGTTTTTT. Protein sequence: CASSDPGQGATGELFF.

CDR3 in amino acids: CASSPAPGGDEAFF. DNA of the CDR3: TGTGCCAGCAGCCCGGCTCCGGGGGGGGATGAAGCTTTCTTT. This chain uses TRBV5-4 with TRBJ1-1, with D maybe TRBD1 (5 bases). V was cut by 4 bases and J by 7 bases, with 17 bases left in between. CDR1 is SGHNT and CDR2 is YYREEE in the germline V gene (reference sequence). This CDR3 is built from 14 residues.

J is TRBJ1-1 and V is TRBV5-6; D possibly corresponds to TRBD1 (5 bases). The CDR3 runs to 14 residues. The germline V gene encodes CDR1 SGHDT and CDR2 YYEEEE. With 4 bases removed from V and 1 base from J, the gap between germline ends came to 11 bases. The CDR3 protein is CASSHLDRNTEAFF. CDR3 bases: TGTGCCAGCAGCCACCTTGACAGGAACACTGAAGCTTTCTTT.

The table lists this clone with a few counts. CDR3 sequence (DNA): TGTGCCAGCAGCTTAGGAGCGTCTCCCACCACAGATACGCAGTATTTT. This gives the protein CASSLGASPTTDTQYF. The chain carries TRBV11-2 and TRBJ2-3; unclear D gene. Germline CDR1 is SGHAT and CDR2 is FQNNGV. V was cut by 1 base and J by 2 bases, with 13 bases left in between. This CDR3 contains 16 residues.

The chain carries TRBV7-8 and TRBJ2-3, with 9 bases matching TRBD1. The germline CDR1 and CDR2 sequences are SGHVS and FQNEAQ. The CDR3 totals 12 residues. V gave up 5 bases and J gave up 13 bases; unmatched junction bases: 7. CDR3: CASSLGDREKYF. In DNA form, the CDR3 reads TGTGCCAGCAGCCTAGGGGACAGGGAGAAGTATTTT.

This clone was seen only a few times. The chain joins TRBV29-1 to TRBJ2-1; 11 positions agree with TRBD2. J gave up 6 bases and V 6 bases, and 13 bases lay outside the gene matches. The CDR3 extends over 16 amino acids. From germline, CDR1 is SQVTM and CDR2 ANQGSEA. Here the CDR3 DNA reads TGCAGCGTGCTGGGTAGCGGGAGGGCCGGGGTCAATGAGCAGTTCTTC. It encodes CSVLGSGRAGVNEQFF.

This rearrangement joins TRBV11-3 to TRBJ2-3; 7 positions agree with TRBD2. From germline, CDR1 is SGHNT and CDR2 YENEEA. Losses at the gene ends were 2 bases for V and 5 bases for J; bases not matched to a gene: 7. The CDR3 contains 15 residues. For the CDR3, the DNA is TGTGCCAGCAGCTTACGCGGGAGCACCGTAGATACGCAGTATTTT. Its translation is CASSLRGSTVDTQYF.

V usage is TRBV19 and J usage is TRBJ1-5; maybe TRBD1 (5 bases). The CDR3 has 15 amino acids. The germline V gene has CDR1 LNHDA and CDR2 SQIVND (reference sequence). With 0 bases removed from V and 7 bases from J, the gap between germline ends came to 13 bases. The CDR3 sequence: CASSIEGTGRQPQHF. The CDR3 bases are TGTGCCAGTAGTATAGAAGGGACGGGTAGGCAGCCCCAGCATTTT.

This rearrangement joins TRBV28 to TRBJ1-3; D uncertain. Germline CDR1 MDHEN, CDR2 SYDVKM. There are 14 residues in the CDR3. The ends were cut back, 8 bases at V and 2 bases at J, with 13 bases in the middle. This chain's CDR3 is CASALTRAGNTIYF. For the CDR3, the DNA is TGTGCCAGCGCCCTGACAAGAGCTGGAAACACCATATATTTT.

The gene calls are TRBV19 and TRBJ1-4; unclear D gene. V was pared by 5 bases and J by 8 bases, with 18 bases between. CDR3 length: 15 residues. The germline V gene encodes CDR1 LNHDA and CDR2 SQIVND (reference sequence). The CDR3 DNA follows: TGTGCCAGTAGTTCCTCTTCCCGAACGATGGAAAAACTGTTTTTT. Its protein product is CASSSSSRTMEKLFF.

This clone was seen once. This chain uses TRBV7-2 with TRBJ2-5; D is undetermined. Germline V CDR1 and CDR2: SGHTA, FQGNSA. The CDR3 runs 16 residues. Between the trimmed V and J ends, which lost 1 base and 1 base, there was a span of 13 bases. CDR3 coding DNA: TGTGCCAGCAGCTTAGGGCGTTTCGGACGCCAAGAGACCCAGTACTTC. Translation gives CASSLGRFGRQETQYF.

The CDR3 DNA reads TGTGCCAGCAGTTTCCTGCAGGGTAAGGGTGAGCAGTTCTTC. Encoded protein: CASSFLQGKGEQFF. V gene TRBV27 combines with J gene TRBJ2-1; tentative D call: TRBD1 (5 bases). V lost 3 bases and J 9 bases, leaving 15 bases between the germline ends. Germline values: CDR1 MNHEY, CDR2 SMNVEV (reference sequence). CDR3 length: 14 amino acids.

The chain couples TRBV19 to TRBJ1-2; TRBD1 aligns across 7 bases. Germline V gene data show CDR1 as LNHDA and CDR2 as SQIVND (reference sequence). The CDR3 runs to 14 residues. V was pared by 5 bases and J by 7 bases, with 10 bases of the junction left unmatched. CDR3 in amino acids: CASSPGTVHVGYTF. The CDR3 DNA follows: TGTGCCAGTAGTCCCGGGACAGTTCATGTTGGCTACACCTTC. Complete variable domain (other parts from reference TRBV19 and TRBJ1-2): DGGITQSPKYLFRKEGQNVTLSCEQNLNHDAMYWYRQDPGQGLRLIYYSQIVNDFQKGDIAEGYSVSREKKESFPLTVTSAQKNPTAFYLCASSPGTVHVGYTFGSGTRLTVV.